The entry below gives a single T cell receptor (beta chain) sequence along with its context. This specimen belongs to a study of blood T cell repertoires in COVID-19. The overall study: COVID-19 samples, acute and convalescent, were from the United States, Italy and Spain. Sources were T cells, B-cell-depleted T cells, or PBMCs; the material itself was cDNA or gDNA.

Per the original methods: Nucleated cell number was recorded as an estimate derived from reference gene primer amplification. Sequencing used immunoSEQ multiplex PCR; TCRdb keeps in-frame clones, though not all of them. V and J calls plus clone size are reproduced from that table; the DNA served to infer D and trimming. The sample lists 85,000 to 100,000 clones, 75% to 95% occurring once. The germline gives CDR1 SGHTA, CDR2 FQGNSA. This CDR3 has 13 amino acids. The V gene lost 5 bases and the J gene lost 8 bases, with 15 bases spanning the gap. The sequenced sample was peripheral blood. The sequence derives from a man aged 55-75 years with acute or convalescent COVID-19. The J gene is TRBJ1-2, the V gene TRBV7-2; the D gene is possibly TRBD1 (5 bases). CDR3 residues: CASSRPGMMGYTF. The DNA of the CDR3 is TGTGCCAGCAGCCGCCCAGGGATGATGGGCTACACCTTC.